Shown below are 21 T cell receptor beta chains from a single sample sequenced in a study of blood T cells in healthy people across ages. A J-beta primer mix and a sample-barcoded 5' primer were used in a second PCR of roughly 6 to 11 cycles. TCRdb itself ran the 5' RACE reads through MiXCR, one entry per CDR3 protein. This table has about 1.8 million distinct CDR3 sequences, about 49% appearing once. The sequencing input was blood. All receptors derive from a woman in her 40s in good health.

V usage is TRBV6-2 or TRBV6-3 and J usage is TRBJ2-7; 9 bases fit TRBD1. CDR1 MNHEY and CDR2 SVGEGT come from the germline V gene. The CDR3 has 16 residues. The V segment lost 8 bases and the J segment 1 base; nucleotides outside the gene matches: 12. CDR3 nucleotides: TGTGCCAGCGCTACGAGAGGACAGGGGCGATCCTACGAGCAGTACTTC. Its translation is CASATRGQGRSYEQYF.

This clonotype appeared a single time. The chain employs TRBV10-1 and TRBJ2-7; 9 positions agree with TRBD1. The V gene's germline CDR1 is WNHNN and CDR2 SYGVQD (reference sequence). V trimming: 11 bases; J trimming: 4 bases; junction bases outside the gene matches: 3. The CDR3 spans 11 residues. The CDR3 sequence is CAGGTGYEQYF. The CDR3 DNA reads TGCGCCGGTGGGACAGGGTACGAGCAGTACTTC.

This clonotype was counted only a few times. The gene calls are TRBV6-2 or TRBV6-3 and TRBJ2-1; D is perhaps TRBD2 (6 bases). CDR1 is MNHEY and CDR2 is SVGEGT in the germline V gene. V shed 6 bases and J shed 2 bases, with 14 bases lying between them. This CDR3 contains 15 residues. The CDR3 DNA follows: TGTGCCAGCAGAGGGACTGCCAGAGCCTACAATGAGCAGTTCTTC. Its protein product is CASRGTARAYNEQFF.

This chain uses TRBV27 with TRBJ2-1, with D perhaps TRBD1 or TRBD2 (6 bases each). This CDR3 region has 15 residues. CDR1 MNHEY and CDR2 SMNVEV come from the germline V gene (reference sequence). The V end was cut by 2 bases, the J end by 7 bases, with 15 bases between. This CDR3 is CASSLGGRASNEQFF. The CDR3 region has the DNA TGTGCCAGCAGTTTAGGGGGGCGGGCGAGTAATGAGCAGTTCTTC.

DNA of the CDR3: TGTGCCAGCAGGGGGTACGGGGATATCCGGGAGCTGTTTTTT. It yields the protein CASRGYGDIRELFF. V usage is TRBV2 and J usage is TRBJ2-2; TRBD2 might be the D (5 bases). Trimming shortened V by 6 bases and J by 9 bases, and 17 bases separated the two germline ends. Germline-derived CDR1 and CDR2 are SNHLY and FYNNEI. CDR3 length: 14 amino acids.

This clonotype has just a few counts. The chain is built from TRBV4-1 and TRBJ2-1; unclear D gene. From germline, CDR1 is MGHRA and CDR2 YSYEKL. Between the trimmed V and J ends, which lost 0 bases and 0 bases, there was a span of 6 bases. The CDR3 contains 15 residues. DNA of the CDR3: TGCGCCAGCAGCCAAGATGGTCGCTCCTACAATGAGCAGTTCTTC. Translating gives CASSQDGRSYNEQFF.

The chain combines TRBV6-1 with TRBJ2-5, with D perhaps being TRBD1 or TRBD2 (5 bases each). The germline gives CDR1 MNHNS, CDR2 SASEGT. Trimming pared 6 bases from V and 8 bases from J, leaving 16 bases between. The CDR3 has 13 amino acids. The DNA for the CDR3 is TGTGCCAGCAGAGGAGGTCAGGGTACTACCCAGTACTTC. Translated: CASRGGQGTTQYF.

The chain is built from TRBV28 and TRBJ2-5; 14 bases are shared with TRBD2. The ends lost 4 bases at V and 3 bases at J; junction bases unmatched: 4. Germline CDR1 is MDHEN and CDR2 is SYDVKM. CDR3 size: 16 residues. In nucleotides, the CDR3 is TGTGCCAGCAGTTCAGGGACTAGCGGGAGAGAAGAGACCCAGTACTTC. It is translated as CASSSGTSGREETQYF.

The chain recombines TRBV18 with TRBJ2-5, with a weak D call TRBD1 (5 bases). The closer fit of TRBJ2-7 to the DNA end suggests the J call may be wrong. This CDR3 comprises 13 residues. Per the germline V gene, CDR1 is KGHSH and CDR2 is LQKENI. CDR3 amino acids: CASSTKQVSEQYF. CDR3 bases: TGTGCCAGCTCAACGAAACAGGTCTCCGAGCAGTACTTC.

This chain links TRBV7-9 with TRBJ2-5; 8 nucleotides align to TRBD2. With the DNA end fitting TRBJ2-4 better, the J assignment may be wrong. The V gene's germline CDR1 is SEHNR and CDR2 FQNEAQ (reference sequence). The CDR3 is 18 amino acids. CDR3 in DNA: TGTGCCAGCAGCCCCCCGGGGGGGCGGGGGCTGATCAAAAACATTCAGTACTTC. Encoded protein: CASSPPGGRGLIKNIQYF.

V and J are TRBV7-9 and TRBJ2-3; D not resolved. CDR1 SEHNR and CDR2 FQNEAQ come from the germline V gene (reference sequence). Between the trimmed V and J ends, which lost 8 bases and 2 bases, there was a span of 14 bases. The length of the CDR3 is 14 residues. The CDR3 nucleotides are TGTGCCAGCCGGTATCGGGTCCCCACAGATACGCAGTATTTT. This translates into CASRYRVPTDTQYF.

The chain joins TRBV3-1 to TRBJ2-7, with 14 bases matching TRBD2. Judging by the DNA end, TRBJ2-5 fits better; the J call may be wrong. This CDR3 region has 18 residues. The germline V gene has CDR1 LGHDT and CDR2 YNNKEL (reference sequence). The CDR3 protein is CASSPAWTSGGSRETQYF. DNA of the CDR3: TGTGCCAGCAGCCCCGCATGGACTAGCGGGGGGTCTAGAGAGACCCAGTACTTC.

This chain uses TRBV6-5 with TRBJ1-6, with 7 bases identical to TRBD1. V trimming: 2 bases; J trimming: 9 bases; junction bases outside the gene matches: 7. CDR1 and CDR2 from the germline V gene are MNHEY and SVGAGI. This CDR3 is built from 15 residues. Here the CDR3 reads CASSYRPGGISPLHF. DNA of the CDR3: TGTGCCAGCAGTTACCGGCCAGGGGGAATTTCACCCCTCCACTTT.

J is TRBJ2-4 and V is TRBV5-5; the D gene is possibly TRBD2 (6 bases). V lost 4 bases to trimming and J lost 13 bases, with 27 bases between them. Per germline, CDR1 SGHKS and CDR2 YYEKEE (reference sequence). The CDR3 is made up of 16 amino acids. CDR3 nucleotides: TGTGCCAGCAGCCCTGCGGGGACCCGGGTGGTCCATGAGCAGTACTTC. Translated, it gives CASSPAGTRVVHEQYF.

This clonotype was recorded a few times. J is TRBJ2-5 and V is TRBV7-2; D may be TRBD2 (7 bases). Germline CDR1 and CDR2: SGHTA and FQGNSA. The CDR3 runs to 15 residues. Trimming removed 2 bases from V and 5 bases from J, with 15 bases in between. This chain's CDR3 is CASSLNRGAKETQYF. CDR3 DNA: TGTGCCAGCAGCTTAAACCGGGGGGCAAAGGAGACCCAGTACTTC.

This clonotype has only a few counts. The chain links TRBV7-6 to TRBJ2-4; 8 positions agree with TRBD1. This CDR3 comprises 17 residues. After removal of 1 base from V and 7 bases from J, the junction contained 12 bases not matched to a gene. Germline CDR1 reads SGHVS; CDR2 reads FNYEAQ. CDR3 DNA sequence: TGTGCCAGCAGCTTAGGAAGGCTTGGGCAGGGGGCGAACATTCAGTACTTC. Residues: CASSLGRLGQGANIQYF.

As concerns this clonotype: Its ends do not fully match the called genes, so a read error is possible. The genes are TRBV6-5 and TRBJ2-5; TRBD1 aligns across 10 bases. The J call is uncertain, as TRBJ2-7 better fits the DNA end. This CDR3 region has 16 residues. Germline-derived CDR1 and CDR2 are MNHEY and SVGAGI. The CDR3 region has the DNA TGTGCCAGCGGTTACCTTCAGGGACAGGGGATCTACGAGCAGTACTTC. Translation: CASGYLQGQGIYEQYF.

The V and J genes are TRBV7-9 and TRBJ2-1, with D unresolved. Trimming removed 3 bases at V and 6 bases at J, with 12 bases between. Germline V gene data show CDR1 as SEHNR and CDR2 as FQNEAQ (reference sequence). The CDR3 sequence is 14 residues long. Written as DNA, the CDR3 is TGTGCCAGCAGCTTCCTAGACCTTACCAATGAGCAGTTCTTC. Protein sequence: CASSFLDLTNEQFF.

V is TRBV5-5 and J is TRBJ2-7; TRBD1 matches 7 bases. CDR3 length: 13 amino acids. V was clipped by 0 bases and J by 7 bases; unmatched bases: 4. Germline V gene lookup returns CDR1 SGHKS and CDR2 YYEKEE (reference sequence). CDR3: CASSLDRGWEQYF. The CDR3 DNA reads TGTGCCAGCAGCTTGGACAGGGGATGGGAGCAGTACTTC.

The V and J genes are TRBV7-2 and TRBJ2-3; D call uncertain. V lost 0 bases and J lost 2, with 9 bases in between. The length of the CDR3 is 15 residues. Germline V CDR1 and CDR2: SGHTA, FQGNSA. As DNA, the CDR3 is TGTGCCAGCAGCTTAGCGAAGGGCTTCACAGATACGCAGTATTTT. Translation: CASSLAKGFTDTQYF.

This clonotype showed up just a few times. The gene calls are TRBV12-3 or TRBV12-4 and TRBJ1-2; D ambiguous. Trimming took off 0 bases at V and 8 bases at J, with 7 bases between the two ends. CDR3 size: 12 residues. The DNA for the CDR3 is TGTGCCAGCAGTTTAGCGCGGAGAGGCTACACCTTC. It yields the protein CASSLARRGYTF.